One sample yielded the 18 T cell receptor beta chains listed below, sequenced in a study of regulatory T cells in long-lasting Graves disease. HTBI primers from iRepertoire and Arm-PCR of CDR3 regions yielded the TCR beta libraries. One entry per CDR3 protein, called by TCRdb with MiXCR from the multiplex PCR reads. The sample yields roughly 400,000 distinct CDR3 sequences, around 20% seen once. Time point reported: persistent/refractory GD, antithyroid drugs over 5 years with positive TRAb. RNA extracted from PBMCs served as the sequencing template. Specimen: peripheral blood mononuclear cells (PBMCs), collected when the disease was refractory, from a patient treated with antithyroid drugs. These receptors came from a female donor with Graves disease.

This clonotype has a count of ten or more. The CDR3 is CASRRSQEKLFF. CDR3 coding DNA: TGTGCCAGCAGGCGTTCACAGGAAAAACTGTTTTTT. The rearrangement uses TRBV28 and TRBJ1-4; the D is unclear. This CDR3 has 12 amino acids. From germline, CDR1 is MDHEN and CDR2 SYDVKM. V shed 6 bases and J shed 8 bases, with 10 bases lying between them.

This clonotype has more than one count but fewer than ten. This chain links TRBV5-6 with TRBJ2-5; D ambiguous. V shed 1 base and J shed 5 bases, with 18 bases lying between them. The CDR3 is made up of 16 amino acids. The germline CDR1 and CDR2 sequences are SGHDT and YYEEEE. CDR3 loop: CASSLPAGVGMETQYF. DNA of the CDR3: TGTGCCAGCAGCTTGCCCGCTGGGGTAGGGATGGAGACCCAGTACTTC. The variable domain in full, with the rest retrieved from reference TRBV5-6 and TRBJ2-5, is DAGVTQSPTHLIKTRGQQVTLRCSPKSGHDTVSWYQQALGQGPQFIFQYYEEEERQRGNFPDRFSGHQFPNYSSELNVNALLLGDSALYLCASSLPAGVGMETQYFGPGTRLLVL.

This clonotype was observed many times. The chain uses TRBV2 and TRBJ2-5; no reliable D call. V lost 0 bases and J lost 10, with 12 bases in between. The CDR3 runs to 13 residues. CDR1 and CDR2 (germline): SNHLY, FYNNEI. The CDR3 loop is CASSEALLVLQYF. The CDR3 DNA reads as TGTGCCAGCAGTGAAGCGCTTCTTGTCCTCCAGTACTTC. The full variable domain, in which reference TRBV2 and TRBJ2-5 provide the parts outside the CDR3, is EPEVTQTPSHQVTQMGQEVILRCVPISNHLYFYWYRQILGQKVEFLVSFYNNEISEKSEIFDDQFSVERPDGSNFTLKIRSTKLEDSAMYFCASSEALLVLQYFGPGTRLLVL.

The sample holds a few counts of this clonotype. V is TRBV11-2 and J is TRBJ1-3; D not resolved. The CDR3 has 13 amino acids. Germline CDR1 reads SGHAT; CDR2 reads FQNNGV. V was pared by 4 bases and J by 6 bases, with 10 bases between. DNA of the CDR3: TGTGCCAGCAGCTACTGGACTGCAAACACCATATATTTT. This encodes CASSYWTANTIYF.

In this sample, this clonotype turned up many times. V and J are TRBV2 and TRBJ2-5; 7 bases line up with TRBD2. Per germline, CDR1 SNHLY and CDR2 FYNNEI. Germline trimming cut 7 bases from V and 7 bases from J; bases unmatched to any gene: 9. The length of the CDR3 is 13 residues. In DNA, the CDR3 is TGTGCCAGCATACCGCGGGAGAGGGGGACCCAGTACTTC. This codes for CASIPRERGTQYF.

This clonotype has only one observation. V is TRBV5-4 and J is TRBJ1-6; 7 nucleotides line up with TRBD1. Germline V gives CDR1 SGHNT, CDR2 YYREEE (reference sequence). The CDR3 runs to 16 residues. V was pared by 0 bases and J by 6 bases, with 6 bases of the junction left unmatched. The CDR3 here is CASSLDRGLANSPLHF. CDR3 DNA sequence: TGTGCCAGCAGCTTGGACAGGGGATTAGCTAATTCACCCCTCCACTTT.

This clonotype was seen a few times. This chain connects TRBV7-2 to TRBJ2-3, with 9 bases matching TRBD2. This CDR3 has 15 amino acids. The V segment lost 1 base and the J segment 1 base; nucleotides outside the gene matches: 0. Germline V gene lookup returns CDR1 SGHTA and CDR2 FQGNSA. CDR3 protein: CASSLGLAGTDTQYF. The DNA for the CDR3 is TGTGCCAGCAGCTTAGGACTAGCGGGCACAGATACGCAGTATTTT. The whole variable domain, remainder taken from reference TRBV7-2 and TRBJ2-3, is GAGVSQSPSNKVTEKGKDVELRCDPISGHTALYWYRQSLGQGLEFLIYFQGNSAPDKSGLPSDRFSAERTGGSVSTLTIQRTQQEDSAVYLCASSLGLAGTDTQYFGPGTRLTVL.

This clonotype was detected many times. This chain links TRBV29-1 with TRBJ2-2, with unresolved D. Germline V lookup: CDR1 SQVTM, CDR2 ANQGSEA. V was trimmed by 5 bases and J by 5 bases, leaving 9 bases between them. The CDR3 contains 12 residues. DNA of the CDR3: TGCAGCGTTAACGTTGGGACCGGGGAGCTGTTTTTT. Translated, it gives CSVNVGTGELFF.

This clonotype has a count of ten or more. The V and J genes are TRBV7-2 and TRBJ2-5; 7 nucleotides line up with TRBD1. The germline V gene has CDR1 SGHTA and CDR2 FQGNSA. After removal of 6 bases from V and 5 bases from J, the junction contained 6 bases not matched to a gene. The CDR3 covers 13 residues. CDR3 sequence: CASSFTGAETQYF. As DNA, the CDR3 is TGTGCCAGCAGTTTTACAGGGGCGGAGACCCAGTACTTC.

This clonotype appeared many times. The chain links TRBV7-2 to TRBJ1-6, with D possibly TRBD1 on 5 matching bases. Per germline, CDR1 SGHTA and CDR2 FQGNSA. Trimming cost V 2 bases and J 5 bases, with 10 bases left between them. This CDR3 is built from 15 residues. CDR3 in amino acids: CASSLQGGDNSPLHF. In nucleotides, the CDR3 is TGTGCCAGCAGCTTACAGGGCGGAGATAATTCACCCCTCCACTTT.

This clonotype was picked up many times. The chain carries TRBV5-5 and TRBJ1-1; D not resolved. The CDR3 has 15 residues. Trimming removed 0 bases from V and 1 base from J, with 10 bases in between. CDR1 and CDR2 from the germline V gene are SGHKS and YYEKEE (reference sequence). The CDR3 nucleotides read TGTGCCAGCAGCTTGGGCCGGGCAGCGAACACTGAAGCTTTCTTT. Encoded protein: CASSLGRAANTEAFF.

The chain recombines TRBV6-1 with TRBJ1-5, with D perhaps matching TRBD1 (6 bases). CDR3 length: 14 residues. Germline V lookup: CDR1 MNHNS, CDR2 SASEGT. The ends were cut back, 9 bases at V and 4 bases at J, with 16 bases in the middle. CDR3 in amino acids: CASRDIQGNQPQHF. For the CDR3, the DNA is TGTGCCAGTAGAGACATACAGGGAAATCAGCCCCAGCATTTT.

This clonotype came up many times. The chain employs TRBV10-3 and TRBJ1-4; 10 bases are shared with TRBD1. V shed 0 bases, J shed 6 bases, and the junction held 4 bases outside the gene matches. Germline V gene lookup returns CDR1 ENHRY and CDR2 SYGVKD. This CDR3 has 16 amino acids. This CDR3 is CAISESKGTGDEKLFF. CDR3 coding DNA: TGTGCCATCAGTGAGTCGAAGGGGACAGGGGATGAAAAACTGTTTTTT.

This clonotype was observed at least ten times. The CDR3 DNA sequence: TGTGCCTGGAGTCGCAGGGCTCACGATGGCTACACCTTC. It is translated as CAWSRRAHDGYTF. The V gene is TRBV30, the J gene TRBJ1-2, with a weak D call TRBD1 (5 bases). This CDR3 is built from 13 residues. Trimming removed 2 bases at V and 6 bases at J, with 13 bases between. The V gene's germline CDR1 is GTSNPN and CDR2 SVGIG (reference sequence).

About this clonotype itself: Given a much more abundant clone one base away, this may be a read error. This chain joins TRBV28 and TRBJ1-5; 9 bases align to TRBD1. This CDR3 has 16 amino acids. The V segment lost 6 bases and the J segment 9 bases; nucleotides outside the gene matches: 15. CDR1 and CDR2 (germline): MDHEN, SYDVKM. DNA of the CDR3: TGTGCCAGCAGAACTGGGACAGGGAGACGGGTTAGGCCCCAGCATTTT. As protein: CASRTGTGRRVRPQHF.

The CDR3 protein is CASSSGLALNTDTQYF. The DNA of the CDR3 is TGTGCCAGCAGCTCTGGACTAGCTCTAAACACAGATACGCAGTATTTT. V gene TRBV11-3 combines with J gene TRBJ2-3, with 8 bases identical to TRBD2. Germline V gives CDR1 SGHNT, CDR2 YENEEA. V was clipped by 4 bases and J by 2 bases; unmatched bases: 8. The CDR3 is 16 amino acids.

This clonotype was recorded at least ten times. The genes are TRBV20-1 and TRBJ2-7; 8 bases map to TRBD2. CDR3 length equals 12 residues. Per germline, CDR1 DFQATT and CDR2 SNEGSKA (reference sequence). V trimming: 6 bases; J trimming: 6 bases; junction bases outside the gene matches: 7. CDR3 sequence reads: CSAKGLVLEQYF. In DNA, the CDR3 is TGCAGTGCCAAGGGACTAGTCCTCGAGCAGTACTTC.

The CDR3 sequence is CASSQDLQGANEKLFF. The CDR3 DNA sequence: TGCGCCAGCAGCCAAGATTTACAGGGCGCTAATGAAAAACTGTTTTTT. The gene calls are TRBV4-3 and TRBJ1-4; a weak D match, TRBD1 (6 bases). Germline V gene data show CDR1 as LGHNA and CDR2 as YSLEER. V lost 0 bases and J 3 bases, leaving 11 bases between the germline ends. The CDR3 sequence is 16 residues long.